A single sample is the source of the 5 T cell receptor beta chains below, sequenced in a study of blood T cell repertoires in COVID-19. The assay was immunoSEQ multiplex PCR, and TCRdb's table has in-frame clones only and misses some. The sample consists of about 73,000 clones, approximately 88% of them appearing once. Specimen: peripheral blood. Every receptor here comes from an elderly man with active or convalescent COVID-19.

CDR3 protein: CASSRRWNTEAFF. The CDR3 DNA is TGTGCCAGCAGCCGGAGGTGGAACACTGAAGCTTTCTTT. The V and J genes are TRBV5-4 and TRBJ1-1; D is uncertain. The CDR3 extends over 13 amino acids. Trimming shortened V by 4 bases and J by 1 base, and 8 bases separated the two germline ends. Germline assignment: CDR1 SGHNT and CDR2 YYREEE (reference sequence).

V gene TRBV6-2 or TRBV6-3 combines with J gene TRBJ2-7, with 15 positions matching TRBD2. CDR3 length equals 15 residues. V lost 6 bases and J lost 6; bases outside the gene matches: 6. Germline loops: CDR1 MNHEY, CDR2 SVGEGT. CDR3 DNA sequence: TGTGCCAGCAGCAAACCGGGACTAGCGGGAGGCGAGCAGTACTTC. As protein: CASSKPGLAGGEQYF.

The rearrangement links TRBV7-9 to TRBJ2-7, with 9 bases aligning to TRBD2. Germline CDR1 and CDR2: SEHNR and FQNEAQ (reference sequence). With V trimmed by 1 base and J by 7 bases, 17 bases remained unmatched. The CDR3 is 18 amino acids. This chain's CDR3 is CASSLVGAGSGLAWEQYF. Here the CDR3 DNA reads TGTGCCAGCAGCTTAGTAGGGGCTGGGAGCGGACTAGCGTGGGAGCAGTACTTC.

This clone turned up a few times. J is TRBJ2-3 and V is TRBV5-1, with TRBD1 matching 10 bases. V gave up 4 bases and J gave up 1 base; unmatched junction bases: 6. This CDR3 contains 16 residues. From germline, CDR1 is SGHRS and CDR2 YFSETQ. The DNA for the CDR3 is TGCGCCAGCAGCAAAAGACAGGGGGCGGGCACAGATACGCAGTATTTT. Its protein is CASSKRQGAGTDTQYF.

The CDR3 loop is CAISEHRVRDRSTDTQYF. In DNA, the CDR3 is TGTGCCATCAGTGAGCACAGAGTCCGGGACAGATCCACAGATACGCAGTATTTT. This rearrangement joins TRBV10-3 to TRBJ2-3, with 7 nucleotides matching TRBD1. CDR3 length: 18 amino acids. Germline CDR1 reads ENHRY; CDR2 reads SYGVKD. J lost 2 bases, V lost 2 bases, and 13 bases had no gene match.